Given below is one TCR beta chain in context. The assay was immunoSEQ multiplex PCR, and TCRdb's table has in-frame clones only and misses some. Of 45,000 to 60,000 clones detected, 70% to 80% appear once; the ten largest clones hold about 3%. These data come from a study of T cell clones after liver transplantation. Study-level information: Until 12-24 months post-transplant, subjects got standard immunosuppression and no induction.

This specimen consisted of CD4+ T cells from blood, obtained at the approximately 15-month timepoint. This sequence was found in a human patient who received a liver transplant. Some T cells may originate from the graft donor.

CDR3 protein: CASSVRTGLPTDTQYF. The CDR3 DNA follows: TGTGCCAGCAGCGTAAGGACTGGCCTTCCCACAGATACGCAGTATTTT. The V and J genes are TRBV9 and TRBJ2-3; D possibly corresponds to TRBD2 (5 bases). This CDR3 has 16 residues. V was pared by 1 base and J by 2 bases, with 14 bases between. Germline CDR1 reads SGDLS; CDR2 reads YYNGEE. Supplemented by reference TRBV9 and TRBJ2-3, the full variable domain reads DSGVTQTPKHLITATGQRVTLRCSPRSGDLSVYWYQQSLDQGLQFLIQYYNGEERAKGNILERFSAQQFPDLHSELNLSSLELGDSALYFCASSVRTGLPTDTQYFGPGTRLTVL.